These T cell receptor beta chains were read from a single sample in a study of OX40 agonist ivuxolimab in advanced cancers. Generated by immunoSEQ multiplex PCR, the TCRdb table keeps only in-frame clones and is missing some. The data contain 21,000 or so clones, roughly 83% of them singletons. The sequencing here drew on CD4+ or CD8+ T cells sorted from blood, taken in a trial of the OX40 agonist ivuxolimab. The source of these receptors is an adult with an advanced solid tumor such as melanoma, head and neck, liver or kidney cancer. Each CDR3 is given with its conserved first and last residue. The D gene is left open where the match is weak. Size values are once, few and many counts, or a class for expanded clones, and some rows have none.

.	TRBV30	.	TRBJ1-3	CAWKLSGNTIYF	TGTGCCTGGAAGTTAAGTGGAAACACCATATATTTT
.	TRBV5-1	.	TRBJ2-7	CASSSSNGGTYEQYF	TGCGCCAGCAGCTCCAGTAACGGTGGCACCTACGAGCAGTACTTC
.	TRBV28	medium-sized	TRBJ2-3	CASSLGSADTQYF	TGTGCCAGCAGTTTAGGGAGCGCAGATACGCAGTATTTT
.	TRBV28	.	TRBJ2-7	CASSGGTGDEQYF	TGTGCCAGCAGTGGGGGAACCGGGGACGAGCAGTACTTC
TRBD1	TRBV5-1	once	TRBJ2-1	CASSLTGGAGTYNEQFF	TGCGCCAGCAGCTTAACAGGGGGCGCGGGGACCTACAATGAGCAGTTCTTC
.	TRBV28	.	TRBJ2-2	CASTMYTGELFF	TGTGCCAGCACCATGTACACCGGGGAGCTGTTTTTT
TRBD2	TRBV4-2	.	TRBJ2-1	CASSQDLSGRLGNEQFF	TGTGCCAGCAGCCAAGATCTGAGCGGGAGGCTAGGCAATGAGCAGTTCTTC
.	TRBV25-1	.	TRBJ1-5	CASSEGANQPQHF	TGTGCCAGCAGTGAGGGGGCAAATCAGCCCCAGCATTTT
TRBD1	TRBV28	.	TRBJ2-1	CASSLQDREYNEQFF	TGTGCCAGCAGTTTACAGGACAGGGAGTACAATGAGCAGTTCTTC
.	TRBV28	few	TRBJ1-5	CASSLWVGNQPQHF	TGTGCCAGCAGTTTGTGGGTGGGGAATCAGCCCCAGCATTTT
.	TRBV10-3	.	TRBJ1-5	CAISESGEQPQHF	TGTGCCATCAGTGAGTCAGGGGAGCAGCCCCAGCATTTT
TRBD2	TRBV9	.	TRBJ2-1	CASSAGLAGIYNEQFF	TGTGCCAGCAGCGCCGGACTAGCGGGAATCTACAATGAGCAGTTCTTC
TRBD2	TRBV15	.	TRBJ2-3	CATSRDVAGADTQYF	TGTGCCACCAGCAGAGATGTAGCGGGAGCAGATACGCAGTATTTT
.	TRBV10-3	once	TRBJ1-1	CAIREGGGMNTEAFF	TGTGCCATCAGGGAGGGTGGGGGAATGAACACTGAAGCTTTCTTT
.	TRBV19	.	TRBJ1-2	CASTYDYNYGYTF	TGTGCCAGTACCTACGATTATAACTATGGCTACACCTTC
.	TRBV21-1	.	TRBJ1-6	CASSKGYRDRAQVNSPLHF	TGTGCCAGCAGCAAAGGCTACCGGGACAGGGCCCAAGTTAATTCACCCCTCCACTTT
TRBD2	TRBV9	once	TRBJ2-5	CASTPSSGRGETQYF	TGTGCCAGCACCCCTTCTAGCGGGAGAGGAGAGACCCAGTACTTC
.	TRBV11-2	few	TRBJ1-2	CASSLGDGYTF	TGTGCCAGCAGCTTGGGTGATGGCTACACCTTC
.	TRBV7-6	.	TRBJ2-7	CASSLGSLATYEQYF	TGTGCCAGCAGCTTAGGGTCCCTAGCGACCTACGAGCAGTACTTC
.	TRBV6-5	.	TRBJ2-5	CASSPSQGRQETQYF	TGTGCCAGCAGTCCTTCCCAAGGGAGACAAGAGACCCAGTACTTC
.	TRBV2	.	TRBJ1-1	CASSDLGGRTEAFF	TGTGCCAGCAGTGACTTGGGGGGCCGTACTGAAGCTTTCTTT
TRBD2	TRBV14	.	TRBJ2-3	CASGRLAGTDTQYF	TGTGCCAGCGGACGACTAGCGGGCACAGATACGCAGTATTTT
.	TRBV29-1	.	TRBJ1-2	CSVRLRDINYGYTF	TGCAGCGTCCGCCTCCGGGACATTAACTATGGCTACACCTTC
.	TRBV15	once	TRBJ2-7	CATSLGPEQYF	TGTGCCACCAGCCTTGGACCCGAGCAGTACTTC
TRBD1	TRBV10-2	.	TRBJ2-2	CASTDRVNTGELFF	TGCGCCAGCACGGACAGGGTTAACACCGGGGAGCTGTTTTTT
.	TRBV7-8	once	TRBJ2-3	CASHSDSPDTQYF	TGTGCCAGCCATTCGGACAGTCCCGATACGCAGTATTTT
TRBD2	TRBV14	.	TRBJ2-7	CASSQLASGPYEQYF	TGTGCCAGCAGCCAATTGGCTAGCGGGCCCTACGAGCAGTACTTC
TRBD1	TRBV15	.	TRBJ2-3	CATSKRTGGTDTQYF	TGTGCCACCAGCAAAAGGACAGGGGGTACAGATACGCAGTATTTT
TRBD2	TRBV27	.	TRBJ2-7	CASRMARTSVHEQYF	TGTGCCAGCAGGATGGCCAGGACTAGCGTCCACGAGCAGTACTTC